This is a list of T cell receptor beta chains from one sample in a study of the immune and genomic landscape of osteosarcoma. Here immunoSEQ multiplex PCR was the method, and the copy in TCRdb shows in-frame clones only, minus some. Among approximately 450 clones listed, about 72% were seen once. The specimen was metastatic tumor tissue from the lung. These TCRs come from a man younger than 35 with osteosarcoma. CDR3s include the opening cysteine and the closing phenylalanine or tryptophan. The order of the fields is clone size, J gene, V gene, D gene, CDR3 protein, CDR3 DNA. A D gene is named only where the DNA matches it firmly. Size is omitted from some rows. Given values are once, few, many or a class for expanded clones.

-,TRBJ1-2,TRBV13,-,CASSPYSQQGIRGYTF,TGTGCCAGCAGCCCCTATTCCCAACAGGGAATAAGAGGCTACACCTTC
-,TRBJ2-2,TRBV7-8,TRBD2,CASSSTGTSGFNTGELFF,TGTGCCAGCAGCTCTACCGGGACTAGCGGATTCAACACCGGGGAGCTGTTTTTT
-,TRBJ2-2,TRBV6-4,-,CASSDSAETGELFF,TGTGCCAGCAGTGACTCGGCGGAGACCGGGGAGCTGTTTTTT
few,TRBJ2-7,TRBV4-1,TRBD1,CASSQAGDRPTYEQYF,TGCGCCAGCAGCCAAGCAGGGGACAGGCCGACCTACGAGCAGTACTTC
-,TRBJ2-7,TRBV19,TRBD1,CASSHDRGVNEQYF,TGTGCCAGTAGCCATGACAGGGGAGTGAACGAGCAGTACTTC
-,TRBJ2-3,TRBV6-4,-,CASSDGADTDTQYF,TGTGCCAGCAGTGACGGGGCTGACACAGATACGCAGTATTTT
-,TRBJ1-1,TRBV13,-,CASSLAGGMTDTEAFF,TGTGCCAGCAGCTTAGCTGGGGGCATGACTGACACTGAAGCTTTCTTT
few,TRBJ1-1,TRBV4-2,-,CASSPTGGRDEAFF,TGTGCCAGCAGCCCAACCGGAGGGAGGGACGAAGCTTTCTTT
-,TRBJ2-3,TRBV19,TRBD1,CASSIVGVGTGNSDTQYF,TGTGCCAGTAGTATAGTCGGTGTCGGGACAGGGAATTCCGATACGCAGTATTTT
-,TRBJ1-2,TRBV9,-,CASSSGGFNYGYTF,TGTGCCAGCAGCTCTGGGGGGTTTAACTATGGCTACACCTTC
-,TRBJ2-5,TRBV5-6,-,CASSAQETQYF,TGTGCCAGCAGCGCGCAAGAGACCCAGTACTTC
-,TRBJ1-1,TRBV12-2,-,CASRLIRQGPNTEAFF,TGTGCAAGTCGCTTAATAAGACAGGGCCCGAACACTGAAGCTTTCTTT
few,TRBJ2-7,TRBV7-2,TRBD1,CASSLTRGSYEQYF,TGTGCCAGCAGCTTAACCAGGGGGTCCTACGAGCAGTACTTC
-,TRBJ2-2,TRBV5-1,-,CASSQTKNMAGELFF,TGCGCCAGCAGCCAGACGAAGAACATGGCCGGGGAGCTGTTTTTT
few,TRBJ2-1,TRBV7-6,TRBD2,CASSLASGAFYNEQFF,TGTGCCAGCAGCTTAGCTAGCGGGGCTTTTTACAATGAGCAGTTCTTC
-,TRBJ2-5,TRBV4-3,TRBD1,CASSVTYSQGWETQYF,TGCGCCAGCAGCGTAACATACTCACAGGGGTGGGAGACCCAGTACTTC
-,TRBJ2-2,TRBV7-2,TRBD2,CASSWTSGGGGELFF,TGTGCCAGCAGCTGGACTAGCGGGGGAGGCGGGGAGCTGTTTTTT
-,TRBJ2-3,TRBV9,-,CASSVGTRSDTQYF,TGTGCCAGCAGCGTAGGAACTAGATCCGATACGCAGTATTTT
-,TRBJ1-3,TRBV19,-,CASSPGSSGNTIYF,TGTGCCAGTAGCCCAGGGTCCTCTGGAAACACCATATATTTT
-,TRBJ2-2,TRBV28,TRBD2,CASSFTGRGLTGELFF,TGTGCCAGCAGTTTTACCGGGAGGGGCCTCACCGGGGAGCTGTTTTTT
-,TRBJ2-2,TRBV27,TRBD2,CASSSALAGPGELFF,TGTGCCAGCAGTTCTGCACTAGCGGGGCCCGGGGAGCTGTTTTTT
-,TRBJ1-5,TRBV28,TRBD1,CASSETGQGGQPQHF,TGTGCCAGCAGTGAAACTGGACAGGGAGGTCAGCCCCAGCATTTT
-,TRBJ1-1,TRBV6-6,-,CASRRSQFSMNTEAFF,TGTGCCAGCAGACGTTCACAGTTTTCTATGAACACTGAAGCTTTCTTT
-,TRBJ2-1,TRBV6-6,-,CASSYPQGESYNEQFF,TGTGCCAGCAGTTACCCACAGGGTGAAAGCTACAATGAGCAGTTCTTC
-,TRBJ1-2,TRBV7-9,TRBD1,CASSQEPGQGDRGYTF,TGTGCCAGCAGTCAGGAGCCGGGACAGGGGGATAGGGGCTACACCTTC
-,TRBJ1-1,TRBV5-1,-,CASSPGGEGRAFF,TGCGCCAGCAGCCCGGGAGGTGAGGGTAGAGCTTTCTTT
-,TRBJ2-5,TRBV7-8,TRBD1,CASSRTGGTETQYF,TGTGCCAGCAGCCGTACAGGGGGGACGGAGACCCAGTACTTC
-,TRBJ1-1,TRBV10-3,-,CAISDGTEAFF,TGTGCCATCAGTGATGGCACTGAAGCTTTCTTT
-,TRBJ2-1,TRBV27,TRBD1,CASSLDQGRGLGNEQFF,TGTGCCAGCAGTTTAGATCAAGGCAGGGGGCTTGGGAATGAGCAGTTCTTC
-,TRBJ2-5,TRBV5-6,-,CASSLRTGETQYF,TGTGCCAGCAGCTTAAGGACGGGAGAGACCCAGTACTTC
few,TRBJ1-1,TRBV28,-,CASSFWGTEAFF,TGTGCCAGCAGTTTTTGGGGCACTGAAGCTTTCTTT
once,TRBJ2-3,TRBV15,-,CATSRGARRESGDTQYF,TGTGCCACCAGCAGAGGGGCGCGGAGGGAATCAGGAGATACGCAGTATTTT